This TCR beta chain was captured by sequencing in a study of OX40 agonist ivuxolimab in advanced cancers. Findings and caveats of the study: Expanded clones tended on average to be more numerous among CD8+ T cells than CD4+.

Regarding this clone: What it binds is not known. Mismatch with germline at one junction end may stem from a read error. In the same sample, other DNA sequences code for this CDR3.

The CDR3 covers 17 residues. The germline gives CDR1 SGHTA, CDR2 FQGNSA. Autoimmune disease history or systemic immunosuppression disqualified patients. Assay used: immunoSEQ multiplex PCR; TCRdb lists only in-frame clones, some missing. The table has roughly 61,000 clones, 75% to 85% seen once. The receptor was derived from an adult with an advanced solid tumor such as melanoma, head and neck, liver or kidney cancer. The rearrangement joins TRBV7-2 to TRBJ2-3; no reliable D call. Sample: CD4+ or CD8+ T cells sorted from blood, taken in a trial of the OX40 agonist ivuxolimab. The CDR3 nucleotides are TGCGCCAGCAGCTCGCCTTCTACAGCTACGGGTTCGGATACGCAGTATTTT. Amino acids: CASSSPSTATGSDTQYF.